This TCR beta chain was obtained from a study of T cell responses to AZD1222 COVID-19 vaccine. Notes on the study in general: Among those given AZD1222, only 6 or 7 were seropositive at baseline.

This CDR3 comprises 12 residues. Germline-derived CDR1 and CDR2 are SGHRS and YFSETQ. Trimming shortened V by 0 bases and J by 2 bases, and 2 bases separated the two germline ends. Researchers grouped second doses given at about 4 or about 12 weeks into one pool. Turning to this clone: Its specificity is not known. A clone one base away is much larger, so this may be a read error.

Method: immunoSEQ multiplex PCR; TCRdb's copy keeps in-frame clones and lacks some. This table holds under 95,000 clones, roughly 90% found once. This chain connects TRBV5-1 to TRBJ1-1; D is undetermined. The sequence derives from an adult who received the AZD1222 COVID-19 vaccine. The input for sequencing was peripheral blood, taken 28 days after the second AZD1222 dose. CDR3: CASSLDNTEAFF. In DNA, the CDR3 is TGCGCCAGCAGCTTGGACAACACTGAAGCTTTCTTT.